The 5 T cell receptor beta chains reported below all come from one sample, sequenced in a study of cytomegalovirus exposure and HLA in healthy donors. The primer mix had 60 Vbeta and 13 Jbeta primers. Assay used: immunoSEQ multiplex PCR; TCRdb lists only in-frame clones, some missing. The sample has about 58,000 clones. Sequencing used PBMCs. The receptors come from a woman under 30 in good health and CMV-seronegative.

The chain is built from TRBV27 and TRBJ1-6; 8 positions match TRBD1. The ends lost 3 bases at V and 2 bases at J; junction bases unmatched: 9. CDR3 length: 18 amino acids. Germline assignment: CDR1 MNHEY and CDR2 SMNVEV (reference sequence). The chain's CDR3 is CASSFSSTGETYNSPLHF. CDR3 DNA: TGTGCCAGCAGTTTCTCTTCGACAGGGGAGACCTATAATTCACCCCTCCACTTT.

The CDR3 nucleotides read TGTGCCAGCAGTTCTGAGTATTCACCCCTCCACTTT. It yields the protein CASSSEYSPLHF. This chain links TRBV6-5 with TRBJ1-6; D is unresolved. Germline V lookup: CDR1 MNHEY, CDR2 SVGAGI. This CDR3 spans 12 amino acids. The V gene lost 4 bases and the J gene lost 8 bases, with 6 bases spanning the gap.

The chain recombines TRBV28 with TRBJ1-6; 10 nucleotides align to TRBD1. The ends lost 5 bases at V and 8 bases at J; junction bases unmatched: 6. Germline V gives CDR1 MDHEN, CDR2 SYDVKM. There are 15 residues in the CDR3. The CDR3 bases are TGTGCCAGCAGTGCTCTGGGGACAGGGGATTCACCCCTCCACTTT. Protein: CASSALGTGDSPLHF.

This chain uses TRBV7-9 with TRBJ2-5; perhaps TRBD2 as D (7 bases). V shed 0 bases and J shed 1 base, with 15 bases lying between them. The germline CDR1 and CDR2 sequences are SEHNR and FQNEAQ (reference sequence). The CDR3 consists of 17 residues. CDR3 nucleotides: TGTGCCAGCAGCTTAGCGGGGCGGCGGGGGCCCCAAGAGACCCAGTACTTC. It is translated as CASSLAGRRGPQETQYF.

J is TRBJ2-2 and V is TRBV4-1; a weak D match, TRBD1 (5 bases). This CDR3 spans 14 amino acids. Trimming removed 3 bases from V and 7 bases from J, with 12 bases in between. CDR1 is MGHRA, CDR2 YSYEKL, per germline. The CDR3 here is CASSHGRGSGELFF. The CDR3 nucleotides read TGCGCCAGCAGCCATGGTAGGGGAAGCGGGGAGCTGTTTTTT.